The clone carrying this T cell receptor beta chain was seen just once. Its antigen is not identified. These data originate in a study of cytomegalovirus exposure and HLA in healthy donors. The overall study: Prior work identified roughly 120 million unique TCR beta sequences in some 180 million T cells. General study findings and limits: CMV serostatus was the sole immune exposure information available. Follow-up analysis found HLA locus-dependent TCR association rates, highest for DRB1 and lowest for HLA-C.

The CDR3 runs 15 residues. Looked up from germline, CDR1 is SGHAT and CDR2 is FQDESV (reference sequence). With V trimmed by 5 bases and J by 1 base, 5 bases remained unmatched. Amplification used 60 Vbeta primers and 13 Jbeta primers. In the source study's methods: A later analysis tallied approximately 87 million unique TCR beta chains, some 10 million of them shared. The data were produced by immunoSEQ multiplex PCR, yet TCRdb's version contains in-frame clones alone and is incomplete. V and J calls and clone size come straight from that table; D and trimming were deduced from the DNA. The top ten clones hold 7.5% to 9% of a sample with 100,000 to 150,000 clones, 80% of them seen once.

This clonotype was sampled from a female donor in good health and CMV-seropositive. Specimen: PBMCs. The V gene is TRBV11-1, the J gene TRBJ2-3; 8 bases are shared with TRBD1. CDR3 sequence (DNA): TGTGCCAGCAGCCCCGGACAGGGACGCACAGATACGCAGTATTTT. It encodes CASSPGQGRTDTQYF.